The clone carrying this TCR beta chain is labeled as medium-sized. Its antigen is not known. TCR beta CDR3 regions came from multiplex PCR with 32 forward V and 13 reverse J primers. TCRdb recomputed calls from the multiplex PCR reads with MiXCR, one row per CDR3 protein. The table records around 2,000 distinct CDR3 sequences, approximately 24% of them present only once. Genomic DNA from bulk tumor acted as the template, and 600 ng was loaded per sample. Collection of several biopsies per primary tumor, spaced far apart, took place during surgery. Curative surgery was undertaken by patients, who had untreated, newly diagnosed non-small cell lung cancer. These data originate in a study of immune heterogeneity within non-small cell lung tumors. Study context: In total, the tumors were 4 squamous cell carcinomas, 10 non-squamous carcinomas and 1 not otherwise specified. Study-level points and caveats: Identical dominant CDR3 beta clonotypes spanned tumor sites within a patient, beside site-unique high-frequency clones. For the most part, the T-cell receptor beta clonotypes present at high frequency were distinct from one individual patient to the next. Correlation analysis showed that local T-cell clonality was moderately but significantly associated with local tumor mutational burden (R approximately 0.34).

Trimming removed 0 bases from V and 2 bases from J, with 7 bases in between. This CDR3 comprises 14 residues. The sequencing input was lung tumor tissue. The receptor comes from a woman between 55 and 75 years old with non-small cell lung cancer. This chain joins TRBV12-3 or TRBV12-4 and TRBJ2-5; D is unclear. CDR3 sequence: CASSLAQIQETQYF. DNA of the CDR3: TGTGCCAGCAGTTTAGCGCAAATACAAGAGACCCAGTACTTC.